Listed below are T cell receptor beta chains from one sample, sequenced in a study of regulatory T cells in long-lasting Graves disease. Each CDR3 protein gets one entry after TCRdb re-called the multiplex PCR reads with MiXCR. The sample has 400,000 to 500,000 distinct CDR3 sequences, about 15% seen once; the top ten hold 16%. The same data also contributed to another study, on T cells in Graves' hyperthyroidism and ophthalmopathy.

The input for sequencing was peripheral blood mononuclear cells (PBMCs), taken at new diagnosis, from a patient treated with antithyroid drugs. Source of these receptors: a woman in her twenties or thirties with Graves disease. The CDR3 runs from the conserved cysteine through the conserved F or W. D genes are given only for firm matches. Clone size is given for some rows only: seen once, a few or many times, or a class if the clone is expanded.

d_gene: TRBD2
j_gene: TRBJ2-5
v_gene: TRBV5-4
abundance: NA
CDR3aa: CASSTPGLAGVETQYF
CDR3nt: TGTGCCAGCAGCACGCCGGGACTAGCGGGAGTGGAGACCCAGTACTTC

d_gene: NA
j_gene: TRBJ1-3
v_gene: TRBV5-1
abundance: many
CDR3aa: CASSMGTSFGNTIYF
CDR3nt: TGCGCCAGCAGCATGGGGACATCGTTCGGAAACACCATATATTTT

d_gene: NA
j_gene: TRBJ1-1
v_gene: TRBV6-5
abundance: many
CDR3aa: CASSYARLNTEAFF
CDR3nt: TGTGCCAGCAGTTACGCCCGCCTGAACACTGAAGCTTTCTTT

d_gene: NA
j_gene: TRBJ1-3
v_gene: TRBV9
abundance: few
CDR3aa: CASSPRGATDSGNTIYF
CDR3nt: TGTGCCAGCAGCCCCCGAGGGGCGACCGACTCTGGAAACACCATATATTTT

d_gene: NA
j_gene: TRBJ2-3
v_gene: TRBV3-1
abundance: many
CDR3aa: CASSQGLTDTQYF
CDR3nt: TGTGCCAGCAGCCAAGGGTTGACAGATACGCAGTATTTT

d_gene: TRBD1
j_gene: TRBJ1-1
v_gene: TRBV6-1
abundance: few
CDR3aa: CASSPGTAEAFF
CDR3nt: TGTGCCAGCAGTCCAGGGACAGCTGAAGCTTTCTTT

d_gene: NA
j_gene: TRBJ2-1
v_gene: TRBV10-3
abundance: many
CDR3aa: CAIGRGKGYEQFF
CDR3nt: TGTGCCATCGGTCGGGGGAAGGGATACGAGCAGTTCTTC

d_gene: NA
j_gene: TRBJ2-1
v_gene: TRBV18
abundance: many
CDR3aa: CASSPGVSYNEQFF
CDR3nt: TGTGCCAGCAGTCCGGGAGTATCCTACAATGAGCAGTTCTTC

d_gene: NA
j_gene: TRBJ1-6
v_gene: TRBV28
abundance: many
CDR3aa: CASSLIRISYNSPLHF
CDR3nt: TGTGCCAGCAGTTTAATCCGGATCTCCTATAATTCACCCCTCCACTTT

d_gene: TRBD1
j_gene: TRBJ1-1
v_gene: TRBV24-1
abundance: many
CDR3aa: CATSDPDRGTEAFF
CDR3nt: TGTGCCACCAGTGATCCCGACAGGGGCACTGAAGCTTTCTTT

d_gene: TRBD1
j_gene: TRBJ2-1
v_gene: TRBV11-2
abundance: NA
CDR3aa: CASSLIGTGSYNEQFF
CDR3nt: TGTGCCAGCAGCTTAATTGGGACAGGGTCCTACAATGAGCAGTTCTTC

d_gene: TRBD2
j_gene: TRBJ2-6
v_gene: TRBV29-1
abundance: NA
CDR3aa: CSVGGGNSGANVLTF
CDR3nt: TGCAGCGTTGGGGGGGGGAACTCTGGGGCCAACGTCCTGACTTTC

d_gene: NA
j_gene: TRBJ1-2
v_gene: TRBV29-1
abundance: NA
CDR3aa: CSVANYGYTF
CDR3nt: TGCAGCGTTGCGAACTATGGCTACACCTTC

d_gene: TRBD2
j_gene: TRBJ2-7
v_gene: TRBV30
abundance: many
CDR3aa: CAWKVGGLHEQYF
CDR3nt: TGTGCCTGGAAGGTGGGAGGGCTCCACGAGCAGTACTTC

d_gene: NA
j_gene: TRBJ2-1
v_gene: TRBV3-1
abundance: many
CDR3aa: CASSQDPDSVEQFF
CDR3nt: TGTGCCAGCAGCCAAGATCCGGACAGCGTGGAGCAGTTCTTC

d_gene: NA
j_gene: TRBJ2-3
v_gene: TRBV12-3/TRBV12-4
abundance: many
CDR3aa: CATLPYGGIADTQYF
CDR3nt: TGTGCCACCCTTCCCTACGGCGGGATCGCAGATACGCAGTATTTT

d_gene: NA
j_gene: TRBJ1-1
v_gene: TRBV10-1
abundance: many
CDR3aa: CASSGGNLNTEAFF
CDR3nt: TGCGCCAGCAGTGGGGGGAATCTGAACACTGAAGCTTTCTTT

d_gene: TRBD2
j_gene: TRBJ2-7
v_gene: TRBV12-3/TRBV12-4
abundance: many
CDR3aa: CASSPSSGRIYEQYF
CDR3nt: TGTGCCAGCAGCCCCTCTAGCGGGAGGATATACGAGCAGTACTTC

d_gene: NA
j_gene: TRBJ2-2
v_gene: TRBV5-1
abundance: many
CDR3aa: CASGGPKNTGELFF
CDR3nt: TGCGCCAGCGGGGGACCTAAGAACACCGGGGAGCTGTTTTTT

d_gene: NA
j_gene: TRBJ2-1
v_gene: TRBV24-1
abundance: NA
CDR3aa: CATSPDTNEQFF
CDR3nt: TGTGCCACCAGCCCCGATACCAATGAGCAGTTCTTC

d_gene: NA
j_gene: TRBJ1-1
v_gene: TRBV10-3
abundance: many
CDR3aa: CAISAPDEPNTEAFF
CDR3nt: TGTGCCATCAGTGCCCCGGATGAGCCGAACACTGAAGCTTTCTTT

d_gene: TRBD2
j_gene: TRBJ2-3
v_gene: TRBV10-3
abundance: NA
CDR3aa: CAVRTSVTQYF
CDR3nt: TGTGCCGTCCGGACTAGCGTTACGCAGTATTTT

d_gene: NA
j_gene: TRBJ1-2
v_gene: TRBV24-1
abundance: many
CDR3aa: CATSDPGRTNYGYTF
CDR3nt: TGTGCCACCAGTGACCCGGGACGGACTAACTATGGCTACACCTTC

d_gene: NA
j_gene: TRBJ1-5
v_gene: TRBV6-5
abundance: NA
CDR3aa: CASSYSRGFNQPQHF
CDR3nt: TGTGCCAGCAGTTACTCGAGGGGTTTCAATCAGCCCCAGCATTTT

d_gene: TRBD1
j_gene: TRBJ2-7
v_gene: TRBV28
abundance: many
CDR3aa: CASSPGQWTYEQYF
CDR3nt: TGTGCCAGCAGCCCGGGACAGTGGACCTACGAGCAGTACTTC

d_gene: NA
j_gene: TRBJ2-7
v_gene: TRBV5-1
abundance: many
CDR3aa: CASSPDMYEQYF
CDR3nt: TGCGCCAGCAGCCCCGATATGTACGAGCAGTACTTC

d_gene: TRBD2
j_gene: TRBJ2-1
v_gene: TRBV12-3/TRBV12-4
abundance: few
CDR3aa: CASSEYPAGTRGPDEQFF
CDR3nt: TGTGCCAGCAGTGAATATCCCGCCGGGACTAGAGGCCCGGATGAGCAGTTCTTC

d_gene: TRBD2
j_gene: TRBJ2-3
v_gene: TRBV4-1
abundance: many
CDR3aa: CASSLRLAGVSTDTQYF
CDR3nt: TGCGCCAGCAGCTTACGATTAGCGGGAGTCTCCACAGATACGCAGTATTTT

d_gene: NA
j_gene: TRBJ2-2
v_gene: TRBV5-8
abundance: many
CDR3aa: CASSIPYTGELFF
CDR3nt: TGTGCCAGCAGCATACCTTACACCGGGGAGCTGTTTTTT

d_gene: TRBD2
j_gene: TRBJ2-5
v_gene: TRBV15
abundance: many
CDR3aa: CATSRETSGRWQETQYF
CDR3nt: TGTGCCACCAGCAGAGAGACTAGCGGGAGATGGCAAGAGACCCAGTACTTC

d_gene: NA
j_gene: TRBJ2-7
v_gene: TRBV20-1
abundance: many
CDR3aa: CSALGFRSSYEQYF
CDR3nt: TGCAGTGCCCTCGGATTTAGGTCCTCCTACGAGCAGTACTTC

d_gene: TRBD2
j_gene: TRBJ2-7
v_gene: TRBV6-1
abundance: many
CDR3aa: CASHTSGSREQYF
CDR3nt: TGTGCCAGCCACACTAGCGGGAGTCGGGAGCAGTACTTC

d_gene: TRBD1
j_gene: TRBJ2-1
v_gene: TRBV6-1
abundance: few
CDR3aa: CAVTQPGQGAYNEQFF
CDR3nt: TGTGCCGTCACGCAACCGGGACAGGGGGCCTACAATGAGCAGTTCTTC

d_gene: NA
j_gene: TRBJ2-4
v_gene: TRBV4-2
abundance: few
CDR3aa: CASSQVGGRGKNIQYF
CDR3nt: TGTGCCAGCAGCCAAGTCGGCGGTCGGGGCAAAAACATTCAGTACTTC

d_gene: TRBD1
j_gene: TRBJ2-2
v_gene: TRBV28
abundance: few
CDR3aa: CASSLRQNRGRYTGELFF
CDR3nt: TGTGCCAGCAGTTTAAGGCAGAACAGGGGGAGGTACACCGGGGAGCTGTTTTTT

d_gene: TRBD1
j_gene: TRBJ1-3
v_gene: TRBV5-6
abundance: many
CDR3aa: CASSLVPGQVPFGNTIYF
CDR3nt: TGTGCCAGCAGCTTAGTCCCGGGACAGGTACCGTTTGGAAACACCATATATTTT

d_gene: NA
j_gene: TRBJ1-1
v_gene: TRBV12-3/TRBV12-4
abundance: many
CDR3aa: CASSLWVTEAFF
CDR3nt: TGTGCCAGCAGTTTGTGGGTAACTGAAGCTTTCTTT

d_gene: NA
j_gene: TRBJ1-1
v_gene: TRBV25-1
abundance: few
CDR3aa: CASSEWGGGVSSNTEAFF
CDR3nt: TGTGCCAGCAGTGAATGGGGGGGTGGCGTATCGTCGAACACTGAAGCTTTCTTT

d_gene: NA
j_gene: TRBJ1-1
v_gene: TRBV12-3/TRBV12-4
abundance: many
CDR3aa: CASSFSDGEAFF
CDR3nt: TGTGCCAGCAGTTTTAGCGACGGTGAAGCTTTCTTT

d_gene: NA
j_gene: TRBJ2-7
v_gene: TRBV25-1
abundance: NA
CDR3aa: CASMRGDSLYEQYF
CDR3nt: TGTGCCAGCATGCGGGGGGACAGCCTCTACGAGCAGTACTTC

d_gene: NA
j_gene: TRBJ1-1
v_gene: TRBV7-8
abundance: many
CDR3aa: CASSFLTGAGNTEAFF
CDR3nt: TGTGCCAGCAGCTTCTTGACAGGTGCGGGGAACACTGAAGCTTTCTTT

d_gene: TRBD1
j_gene: TRBJ1-5
v_gene: TRBV4-1
abundance: NA
CDR3aa: CASSQPWDRGKDQPQHF
CDR3nt: TGCGCCAGCAGCCAACCTTGGGACAGGGGAAAGGATCAGCCCCAGCATTTT

d_gene: NA
j_gene: TRBJ2-1
v_gene: TRBV11-2
abundance: NA
CDR3aa: CAGSLVTASSYNEQFF
CDR3nt: TGTGCCGGCAGCTTAGTTACGGCGAGCTCCTACAATGAGCAGTTCTTC

d_gene: NA
j_gene: TRBJ2-3
v_gene: TRBV18
abundance: many
CDR3aa: CASSQSLDTQYF
CDR3nt: TGTGCCAGCTCCCAGAGCTTGGATACGCAGTATTTT

d_gene: TRBD2
j_gene: TRBJ2-7
v_gene: TRBV9
abundance: NA
CDR3aa: CASSAGGGSGTYEQYF
CDR3nt: TGTGCCAGCAGCGCTGGCGGGGGTAGCGGCACCTACGAGCAGTACTTC

d_gene: NA
j_gene: TRBJ1-2
v_gene: TRBV2
abundance: few
CDR3aa: CATHPSTAYGYTF
CDR3nt: TGTGCCACCCACCCCTCGACGGCGTATGGCTACACCTTC

d_gene: NA
j_gene: TRBJ1-3
v_gene: TRBV6-2/TRBV6-3
abundance: NA
CDR3aa: CASSEVTNTIYF
CDR3nt: TGTGCCAGCAGTGAAGTGACAAACACCATATATTTT

d_gene: NA
j_gene: TRBJ2-7
v_gene: TRBV6-9
abundance: few
CDR3aa: CASSWSYEQYF
CDR3nt: TGTGCCAGCAGTTGGTCCTACGAGCAGTACTTC

d_gene: TRBD1
j_gene: TRBJ1-3
v_gene: TRBV19
abundance: NA
CDR3aa: CAISRGQGFGNTIYF
CDR3nt: TGTGCCATCTCCCGGGGACAGGGATTCGGAAACACCATATATTTT

d_gene: TRBD2
j_gene: TRBJ2-7
v_gene: TRBV7-2
abundance: NA
CDR3aa: CASSLGRGLAEVSYEQYF
CDR3nt: TGTGCCAGCAGCTTAGGTCGGGGACTAGCGGAGGTGTCCTACGAGCAGTACTTC

d_gene: NA
j_gene: TRBJ1-2
v_gene: TRBV7-9
abundance: few
CDR3aa: CASSLQDTNYGYTF
CDR3nt: TGTGCCAGCAGCCTGCAGGACACTAACTATGGCTACACCTTC

d_gene: NA
j_gene: TRBJ2-3
v_gene: TRBV28
abundance: many
CDR3aa: CATGGGTGVRDTQYF
CDR3nt: TGTGCCACCGGAGGGGGCACAGGGGTGAGGGATACGCAGTATTTT

d_gene: TRBD2
j_gene: TRBJ2-5
v_gene: TRBV27
abundance: many
CDR3aa: CASSLTSGGETQYF
CDR3nt: TGTGCCAGCAGTTTGACTAGCGGGGGAGAGACCCAGTACTTC

d_gene: NA
j_gene: TRBJ1-6
v_gene: TRBV25-1
abundance: few
CDR3aa: CASNMNNSPLHF
CDR3nt: TGTGCCAGCAATATGAATAATTCACCCCTCCACTTT

d_gene: TRBD1
j_gene: TRBJ2-4
v_gene: TRBV15
abundance: NA
CDR3aa: CATSSGTGWPNIQYF
CDR3nt: TGTGCCACCAGCAGCGGGACAGGGTGGCCAAACATTCAGTACTTC

d_gene: NA
j_gene: TRBJ1-3
v_gene: TRBV12-3/TRBV12-4
abundance: NA
CDR3aa: CATRGGGNTIYF
CDR3nt: TGTGCCACCCGGGGAGGTGGAAACACCATATATTTT

d_gene: NA
j_gene: TRBJ1-5
v_gene: TRBV19
abundance: few
CDR3aa: CASTTGRSGSQPQHF
CDR3nt: TGTGCCAGTACTACGGGTCGGTCGGGGAGTCAGCCCCAGCATTTT